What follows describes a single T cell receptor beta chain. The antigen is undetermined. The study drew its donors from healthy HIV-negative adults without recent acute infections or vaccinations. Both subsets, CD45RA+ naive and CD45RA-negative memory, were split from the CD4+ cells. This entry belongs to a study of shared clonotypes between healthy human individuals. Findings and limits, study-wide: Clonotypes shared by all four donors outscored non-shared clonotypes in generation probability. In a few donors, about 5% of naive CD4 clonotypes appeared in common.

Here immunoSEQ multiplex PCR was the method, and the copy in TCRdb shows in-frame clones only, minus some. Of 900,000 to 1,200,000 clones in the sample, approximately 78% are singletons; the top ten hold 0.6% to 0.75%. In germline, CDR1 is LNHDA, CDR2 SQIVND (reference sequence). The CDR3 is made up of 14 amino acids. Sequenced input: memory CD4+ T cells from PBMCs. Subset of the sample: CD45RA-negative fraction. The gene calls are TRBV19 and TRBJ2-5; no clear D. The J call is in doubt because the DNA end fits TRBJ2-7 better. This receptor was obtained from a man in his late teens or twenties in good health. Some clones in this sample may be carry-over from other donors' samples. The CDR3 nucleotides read TGTGCCAGTAGTAGGGCTTTCTCCTACTACGAGCAGTACTTC. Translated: CASSRAFSYYEQYF.